The 32 T cell receptor beta chains given below trace back to one sample, sequenced in a study of identical twins. TCRdb called the 5' RACE reads again in MiXCR, with one record for every CDR3 protein. The sample gives roughly 750,000 distinct CDR3 sequences, about 20% of which show up once; 4.3% is in the top ten. These data also featured in a second study, about T cells expressing NK-cell markers.

Sequenced: PBMCs. The receptors were gathered from a woman aged 18-35 years in good health.

The gene calls are TRBV11-2 and TRBJ2-3, with 8 bases aligning to TRBD1. Germline CDR1 SGHAT, CDR2 FQNNGV. CDR3 length: 17 residues. Trimming removed 4 bases from V and 5 bases from J; junction bases left unmatched: 14. CDR3 sequence reads: CASSSRDRGRDGDTQYF. In nucleotides, the CDR3 is TGTGCCAGCAGCTCCCGCGACAGGGGAAGGGATGGAGATACGCAGTATTTT.

The rearrangement links TRBV12-3 or TRBV12-4 to TRBJ1-1; D uncertain. V lost 3 bases to trimming and J lost 6 bases, with 11 bases between them. There are 13 residues in the CDR3. CDR3 nucleotides: TGTGCCAGCAGTTTCCTCCGGAAGGCTGAAGCTTTCTTT. Its protein product is CASSFLRKAEAFF.

The chain couples TRBV20-1 to TRBJ2-1; D gene ambiguous. Trimming removed 1 base at V and 4 bases at J, with 23 bases between. CDR3 size: 18 residues. Germline CDR1 is DFQATT and CDR2 is SNEGSKA (reference sequence). The CDR3 DNA sequence: TGCAGTGCTAGAGTTGGTCGGTTAGTTCCGGGCTCTTACAATGAGCAGTTCTTC. It encodes CSARVGRLVPGSYNEQFF.

This clonotype was seen many times. The chain employs TRBV29-1 and TRBJ1-1; 7 positions match TRBD1. V gave up 7 bases and J gave up 0 bases; unmatched junction bases: 5. This CDR3 is built from 13 residues. CDR1 and CDR2 from the germline V gene are SQVTM and ANQGSEA. DNA of the CDR3: TGCAGCGCGTGGGGACAGATGAACACTGAAGCTTTCTTT. Encoded protein: CSAWGQMNTEAFF.

The chain links TRBV6-1 to TRBJ2-1; D tentatively reads TRBD1 or TRBD2 (5 bases each). There are 12 residues in the CDR3. Germline loops: CDR1 MNHNS, CDR2 SASEGT. V was clipped by 3 bases and J by 15 bases, with 15 bases between them. CDR3 in amino acids: CASSETPGTGFF. CDR3 DNA sequence: TGTGCCAGCAGTGAGACCCCCGGGACGGGGTTCTTC.

This chain joins TRBV29-1 and TRBJ2-1; D remains ambiguous. This CDR3 is built from 12 residues. CDR1 and CDR2 from the germline V gene are SQVTM and ANQGSEA. The V end was cut by 4 bases, the J end by 0 bases, with 4 bases between. The CDR3 nucleotides are TGCAGCGTTGGCAGCTCCTACAATGAGCAGTTCTTC. It specifies CSVGSSYNEQFF.

This clonotype was detected only a few times. V gene TRBV29-1 combines with J gene TRBJ2-1, with D perhaps TRBD1 (6 bases). This CDR3 has 13 residues. V shed 8 bases and J shed 2 bases, with 13 bases lying between them. Germline V gene data show CDR1 as SQVTM and CDR2 as ANQGSEA. The CDR3 DNA reads as TGCAGCCTAGTCCGGGACACCTACAATGAGCAGTTCTTC. Translating it yields CSLVRDTYNEQFF.

This chain joins TRBV20-1 and TRBJ2-7; perhaps TRBD1 as D (5 bases). V lost 6 bases and J 2 bases, leaving 17 bases between the germline ends. Germline values: CDR1 DFQATT, CDR2 SNEGSKA (reference sequence). This CDR3 has 14 amino acids. The CDR3 DNA sequence: TGCAGTGCCACCGAAGGGGCAGCTACCTACGAGCAGTACTTC. The encoded protein is CSATEGAATYEQYF.

The table lists this clonotype with a few counts. V gene TRBV10-3 combines with J gene TRBJ2-1; 13 bases match TRBD2. The CDR3 is 16 amino acids. Germline CDR1 is ENHRY and CDR2 is SYGVKD. Trimming cost V 4 bases and J 6 bases; bases outside gene matches: 6. DNA for the CDR3: TGTGCCATCAGTGGGGGACTAGCGGGAACGATCAATGAGCAGTTCTTC. The encoded protein is CAISGGLAGTINEQFF.

This clonotype was seen only a few times. V usage is TRBV20-1 and J usage is TRBJ2-5; D gene uncertain. Germline CDR1 reads DFQATT; CDR2 reads SNEGSKA (reference sequence). Trimming stripped 6 bases from V and 2 bases from J, with 13 bases between. There are 13 residues in the CDR3. The CDR3 region is CSAGGRGQETQYF. The CDR3 DNA sequence: TGCAGTGCGGGTGGCCGAGGTCAAGAGACCCAGTACTTC.

Ten or more counts support this clonotype. V and J are TRBV20-1 and TRBJ2-1; 7 bases are a match to TRBD2. The length of the CDR3 is 16 residues. Unmatched junction bases numbered 7, after V lost 2 bases and J lost 0 bases. Germline V lookup: CDR1 DFQATT, CDR2 SNEGSKA (reference sequence). CDR3 loop: CSARSLAVYSYNEQFF. In nucleotides, the CDR3 is TGCAGTGCTAGATCTCTAGCGGTATACTCCTACAATGAGCAGTTCTTC.

This clonotype has only a few counts. The rearrangement uses TRBV11-2 and TRBJ2-3; D perhaps matches TRBD2 (6 bases). The length of the CDR3 is 14 residues. Trimming shortened V by 2 bases and J by 4 bases, and 10 bases separated the two germline ends. The V gene's germline CDR1 is SGHAT and CDR2 FQNNGV. For the CDR3, the DNA is TGTGCCAGCAGCTTATCGGCGGGACCAGATACGCAGTATTTT. Translation: CASSLSAGPDTQYF.

Many counts were recorded for this clonotype. This chain uses TRBV5-1 with TRBJ1-6; 10 bases fit TRBD1. CDR3 size: 15 residues. CDR1 SGHRS and CDR2 YFSETQ come from the germline V gene. V trimming: 4 bases; J trimming: 8 bases; junction bases outside the gene matches: 6. The CDR3 DNA is TGCGCCAGCAGCCGAAGCGGGACAGGGGATTCACCCCTCCACTTT. Translation: CASSRSGTGDSPLHF.

The table lists this clonotype with a few counts. The chain combines TRBV12-3 or TRBV12-4 with TRBJ2-5; D call uncertain. This CDR3 spans 14 amino acids. V lost 5 bases to trimming and J lost 3 bases, with 13 bases between them. For the CDR3, the DNA is TGTGCCAGCAGTGACGGACCTACAGAAGAGACCCAGTACTTC. It codes for CASSDGPTEETQYF.

This clonotype occurred a few times. The rearrangement uses TRBV20-1 and TRBJ2-5; a weak D match, TRBD2 (6 bases). Germline CDR1 DFQATT, CDR2 SNEGSKA (reference sequence). The CDR3 extends over 13 amino acids. V lost 6 bases and J lost 1, with 12 bases in between. CDR3 amino acids: CSALRDFQETQYF. DNA of the CDR3: TGCAGTGCCCTCCGGGACTTCCAAGAGACCCAGTACTTC.

J is TRBJ2-1 and V is TRBV11-1, with 11 bases lining up with TRBD2. Germline V gene sequence: CDR1 SGHAT, CDR2 FQDESV (reference sequence). This CDR3 contains 19 residues. V was clipped by 1 base and J by 0 bases; unmatched bases: 8. Here the CDR3 DNA reads TGTGCCAGCAGCTTAGGGTGGGGGACTAGCGGTAGCTCCTACAATGAGCAGTTCTTC. Translated: CASSLGWGTSGSSYNEQFF.

CDR3 nucleotide sequence: TGCAGTGCTAATGGGGGGGCAGGGGAGCAGTTCTTC. The encoded protein is CSANGGAGEQFF. This sequence joins TRBV20-1 and TRBJ2-1; TRBD2 might be the D (7 bases). The CDR3 contains 12 residues. Looked up from germline, CDR1 is DFQATT and CDR2 is SNEGSKA (reference sequence). V shed 4 bases and J shed 10 bases, with 14 bases lying between them.

The V gene is TRBV9, the J gene TRBJ2-4, with D perhaps matching TRBD1 or TRBD2 (5 bases each). Germline-derived CDR1 and CDR2 are SGDLS and YYNGEE. The CDR3 consists of 16 residues. Trimming pared 1 base from V and 8 bases from J, leaving 19 bases between. As DNA, the CDR3 is TGTGCCAGCAGCGTACGGAGGCTTTCAGGGCCGGACATTCAGTACTTC. Protein sequence: CASSVRRLSGPDIQYF.

This clonotype was counted between two and nine times. The chain uses TRBV12-3 or TRBV12-4 and TRBJ1-1, with D hard to call. Trimming took off 1 base at V and 1 base at J, with 13 bases between the two ends. The CDR3 covers 16 residues. CDR3 sequence: CASSLGTNGPNTEAFF. The CDR3, as DNA: TGTGCCAGCAGTTTAGGGACTAACGGGCCGAACACTGAAGCTTTCTTT.

This clonotype was picked up a small number of times. This chain connects TRBV20-1 to TRBJ2-6; D remains unclear. CDR1 and CDR2 (germline): DFQATT, SNEGSKA (reference sequence). The CDR3 contains 13 residues. The V and J ends lost 5 bases and 2 bases respectively, with 7 bases between them. The CDR3 is CSAWDPGANVLTF. As DNA, the CDR3 is TGCAGTGCTTGGGATCCTGGGGCCAACGTCCTGACTTTC.

This clonotype showed up just a few times. The J gene is TRBJ2-1, the V gene TRBV12-3 or TRBV12-4, with D perhaps matching TRBD2 (5 bases). Trimming removed 2 bases from V and 12 bases from J, with 8 bases in between. The CDR3 consists of 11 residues. Here the CDR3 DNA reads TGTGCCAGCAGTTTAATGGGAGTGCAGTTCTTC. Its protein is CASSLMGVQFF.

V usage is TRBV20-1 and J usage is TRBJ2-3, with 11 bases aligning to TRBD2. The CDR3 sequence is 16 residues long. Trimming took 4 bases from V and 2 from J; bases not matched to a gene: 8. CDR1 is DFQATT and CDR2 is SNEGSKA in the germline V gene (reference sequence). In DNA form, the CDR3 reads TGCAGTGCTACCCGACTAGCGGGGTTAAACACAGATACGCAGTATTTT. It translates to CSATRLAGLNTDTQYF.

This clonotype was observed a few times. The chain couples TRBV24-1 to TRBJ2-3; either TRBD1 or TRBD2 may supply D (6 bases each). V was cut by 4 bases and J by 5 bases, with 12 bases left in between. Germline lookup yields CDR1 KGHDR and CDR2 SFDVKD. The CDR3 covers 14 residues. The chain's CDR3 is CATSEAGGGDTQYF. CDR3 in DNA: TGTGCCACCAGTGAGGCAGGAGGGGGAGATACGCAGTATTTT.

The gene calls are TRBV12-3 or TRBV12-4 and TRBJ2-7; D not certain. The CDR3 is 13 residues long. The V end lost 5 bases, the J end lost 5 bases, and 13 bases lay between the germline ends. CDR3 protein: CASSLSSINEQYF. In DNA, the CDR3 is TGTGCCAGCAGTCTGAGTAGTATAAACGAGCAGTACTTC.

This clonotype was recorded at least ten times. The chain links TRBV2 to TRBJ2-4, with TRBD2 as a possible D gene (6 bases). Per germline, CDR1 SNHLY and CDR2 FYNNEI. V was clipped by 7 bases and J by 8 bases, with 12 bases between them. This CDR3 is 12 amino acids long. CDR3 coding DNA: TGTGCCAGCAAGTCTAGCGCAGACATTCAGTACTTC. This translates into CASKSSADIQYF. The full variable domain, in which reference TRBV2 and TRBJ2-4 provide the parts outside the CDR3, is EPEVTQTPSHQVTQMGQEVILRCVPISNHLYFYWYRQILGQKVEFLVSFYNNEISEKSEIFDDQFSVERPDGSNFTLKIRSTKLEDSAMYFCASKSSADIQYFGAGTRLSVL.

This rearrangement joins TRBV20-1 to TRBJ2-7; 8 bases fit TRBD1. J lost 6 bases, V lost 3 bases, and 4 bases had no gene match. The CDR3 is 12 residues long. The germline CDR1 and CDR2 sequences are DFQATT and SNEGSKA (reference sequence). This CDR3 reads CSASGTGAEQYF. DNA of the CDR3: TGCAGTGCTAGTGGGACAGGCGCCGAGCAGTACTTC.

Many counts were recorded for this clonotype. The genes are TRBV20-1 and TRBJ1-5; D is uncertain. CDR3 size: 13 residues. The germline V and J ends were trimmed by 5 bases and 5 bases, with 13 bases remaining between them. Per the germline V gene, CDR1 is DFQATT and CDR2 is SNEGSKA (reference sequence). CDR3 nucleotide sequence: TGCAGTGCTGGTCCGGGGTGGGATCAGCCCCAGCATTTT. It codes for CSAGPGWDQPQHF.

This chain links TRBV7-3 with TRBJ2-2; 8 bases line up with TRBD2. V lost 3 bases to trimming and J lost 5 bases; unmatched junction nucleotides: 5. The CDR3 is 15 residues long. Germline CDR1 SGHTA, CDR2 FQGTGA. The chain's CDR3 is CASSFIAGSTGELFF. In DNA, the CDR3 is TGTGCCAGCAGCTTCATAGCGGGGTCTACCGGGGAGCTGTTTTTT. The full variable domain, rest sourced from reference TRBV7-3 and TRBJ2-2, is GAGVSQTPSNKVTEKGKYVELRCDPISGHTALYWYRQSLGQGPEFLIYFQGTGAADDSGLPNDRFFAVRPEGSVSTLKIQRTERGDSAVYLCASSFIAGSTGELFFGEGSRLTVL.

The rearrangement uses TRBV24-1 and TRBJ2-1; a possible D gene is TRBD1 (5 bases). V was trimmed by 7 bases and J by 1 base, leaving 13 bases between them. Germline CDR1 reads KGHDR; CDR2 reads SFDVKD. This CDR3 contains 15 residues. CDR3 coding DNA: TGTGCCACCAGAAGGGGATCTCGGTCCTACAATGAGCAGTTCTTC. Protein product: CATRRGSRSYNEQFF.

This clonotype was counted only a few times. The chain employs TRBV20-1 and TRBJ2-1; 7 positions agree with TRBD2. Germline V CDR1 and CDR2: DFQATT, SNEGSKA (reference sequence). This CDR3 comprises 15 residues. Losses at the gene ends were 2 bases for V and 3 bases for J; bases not matched to a gene: 7. CDR3 DNA: TGCAGTGCTAGATCGGGCCCTAGCGGCTACAATGAGCAGTTCTTC. Protein sequence: CSARSGPSGYNEQFF.

This clonotype was observed a few times. The rearrangement joins TRBV5-1 to TRBJ1-1; possibly TRBD1 for D (5 bases). This CDR3 spans 15 amino acids. Trimming left V 3 bases short and J 1 base short, with 13 bases between. CDR1 is SGHRS, CDR2 YFSETQ, per germline. This CDR3 reads CASSSPGRRNTEAFF. In DNA, the CDR3 is TGCGCCAGCAGCTCACCGGGACGGAGGAACACTGAAGCTTTCTTT. The complete variable domain, with remaining parts taken from reference TRBV5-1 and TRBJ1-1, reads KAGVTQTPRYLIKTRGQQVTLSCSPISGHRSVSWYQQTPGQGLQFLFEYFSETQRNKGNFPGRFSGRQFSNSRSEMNVSTLELGDSALYLCASSSPGRRNTEAFFGQGTRLTVV.

This chain joins TRBV20-1 and TRBJ2-3, with 12 bases lining up with TRBD2. The length of the CDR3 is 17 residues. Germline loops: CDR1 DFQATT, CDR2 SNEGSKA (reference sequence). With V trimmed by 6 bases and J by 2 bases, 12 bases remained unmatched. Here the CDR3 reads CSARRASGRVSTDTQYF. The CDR3 nucleotides read TGCAGTGCAAGAAGGGCTAGCGGGAGGGTATCCACAGATACGCAGTATTTT.